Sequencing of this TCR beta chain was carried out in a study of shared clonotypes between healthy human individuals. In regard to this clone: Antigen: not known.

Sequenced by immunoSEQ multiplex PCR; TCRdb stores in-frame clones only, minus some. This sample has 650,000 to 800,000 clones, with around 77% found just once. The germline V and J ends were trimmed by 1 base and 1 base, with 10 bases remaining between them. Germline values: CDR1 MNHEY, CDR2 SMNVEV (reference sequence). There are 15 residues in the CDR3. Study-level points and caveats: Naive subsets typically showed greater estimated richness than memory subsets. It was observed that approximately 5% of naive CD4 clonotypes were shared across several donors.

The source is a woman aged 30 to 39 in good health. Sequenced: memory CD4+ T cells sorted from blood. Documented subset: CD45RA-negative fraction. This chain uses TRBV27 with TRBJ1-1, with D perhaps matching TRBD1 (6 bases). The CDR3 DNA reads TGTGCCAGCAGTTTATTGGGACACAAGAACACTGAAGCTTTCTTT. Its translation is CASSLLGHKNTEAFF.